These 10 T cell receptor beta chains were all obtained from the same sample, sequenced in a study of blood T cells in healthy people across ages. Through a sample-barcoded 5' primer and a J-beta primer mix, a second PCR was run for about 6 to 11 cycles. Each CDR3 protein gets one entry after TCRdb re-called the 5' RACE reads with MiXCR. The sample comprises roughly 800,000 distinct CDR3 sequences, roughly 53% of which are singletons, and under 50% rests with the top ten. The sequenced sample consisted of blood. Receptors originate from a man older than 75 in good health.

CDR3 sequence (DNA): TGCGCCAGCAGGAGGGACAACCTTAACTATGGCTACACCTTC. This translates into CASRRDNLNYGYTF. This sequence joins TRBV5-1 and TRBJ1-2; tentative D call: TRBD1 (6 bases). CDR1 is SGHRS and CDR2 is YFSETQ in the germline V gene. The V end was cut by 5 bases, the J end by 1 base, with 12 bases between. This CDR3 has 14 amino acids.

This clonotype has just one count. The CDR3 DNA reads TGCAGTGCTGAGGCCGGGACAGGGTCTATGTGGGAGCAGTTCTTC. Its translation: CSAEAGTGSMWEQFF. The J gene is TRBJ2-7, the V gene TRBV20-1, with 9 bases that match TRBD1. The J call is doubtful: the DNA matches TRBJ2-1 better. CDR1 DFQATT and CDR2 SNEGSKA come from the germline V gene (reference sequence). This CDR3 has 15 amino acids.

This chain connects TRBV21-1 to TRBJ2-1; the D segment call TRBD1 is taken from the table without a DNA check. TRBV21-1 is a pseudogene. This CDR3 has 17 amino acids. CDR3 DNA sequence: TGTGCCAGCAGCAAGGGGGTAACACGGCGCGAATACAATGAGCAGTTCTTC. Translation: CASSKGVTRREYNEQFF.

The chain joins TRBV7-2 to TRBJ2-1; the match to TRBD2 covers 7 bases. J gave up 10 bases and V 1 base, and 1 base lay outside the gene matches. Germline loops: CDR1 SGHTA, CDR2 FQGNSA. This CDR3 contains 12 residues. The CDR3 loop is CASSLELAEQFF. The CDR3 region has the DNA TGTGCCAGCAGCTTAGAACTAGCGGAGCAGTTCTTC.

The genes are TRBV11-2 and TRBJ2-1; the D gene is possibly TRBD2 (6 bases). Germline values: CDR1 SGHAT, CDR2 FQNNGV. V was pared by 0 bases and J by 2 bases, with 14 bases between. CDR3 length equals 17 residues. CDR3 DNA: TGTGCCAGCAGCTTAGATCCGAGCGGAGGGGCCTACAATGAGCAGTTCTTC. It is translated as CASSLDPSGGAYNEQFF. Full variable domain (remainder filled in from reference TRBV11-2 and TRBJ2-1): EAGVAQSPRYKIIEKRQSVAFWCNPISGHATLYWYQQILGQGPKLLIQFQNNGVVDDSQLPKDRFSAERLKGVDSTLKIQPAKLEDSAVYLCASSLDPSGGAYNEQFFGPGTRLTVL.

The chain has TRBV6-6 and TRBJ2-4; no reliable D call. Germline lookup yields CDR1 MNHNY and CDR2 SVGAGI (reference sequence). The CDR3 sequence is 15 residues long. Trimming took 0 bases from V and 5 from J, leaving 11 bases between them. Written as DNA, the CDR3 is TGTGCCAGCAGTTACTCGTCCTTGGACCAAAACATTCAGTACTTC. It encodes CASSYSSLDQNIQYF.

This clonotype appeared a few times. The chain recombines TRBV25-1 with TRBJ2-3; D may be TRBD2 (6 bases). The V end was cut by 4 bases, the J end by 14 bases, with 28 bases between. The germline V gene encodes CDR1 MGHDK and CDR2 SYGVNS. The CDR3 covers 16 residues. CDR3 in DNA: TGTGCCAGCAGTGCCAGGGCTAGCGAGGGGCACAGATACGCGTATTTT. This sequence encodes CASSARASEGHRYAYF.

The V and J genes are TRBV28 and TRBJ2-7, with D unclear. V lost 7 bases, J lost 1 base, and 14 bases lay in between. The CDR3 has 14 amino acids. Germline loops: CDR1 MDHEN, CDR2 SYDVKM. The CDR3 DNA reads TGTGCCAGCATTGGAGACTCCACTTCCTACGAGCAGTACTTC. It codes for CASIGDSTSYEQYF.

The chain joins TRBV30 to TRBJ1-5; D not resolved. The CDR3 is 15 residues long. Trimming shortened V by 8 bases and J by 6 bases, and 23 bases separated the two germline ends. From germline, CDR1 is GTSNPN and CDR2 SVGIG (reference sequence). The CDR3 DNA is TGTGCCGGCCCTCATGGACCACCCCGGGGTCAGCCCCAGCATTTT. It yields the protein CAGPHGPPRGQPQHF. Drawing the rest from reference TRBV30 and TRBJ1-5, the complete variable domain is SQTIHQWPATLVQPVGSPLSLECTVEGTSNPNLYWYRQAAGRGLQLLFYSVGIGQISSEVPQNLSASRPQDRQFILSSKKLLLSDSGFYLCAGPHGPPRGQPQHFGDGTRLSIL.

This clonotype occurred a few times. V is TRBV3-1 and J is TRBJ2-7; D perhaps matches TRBD1 (6 bases). The CDR3 loop spans 14 amino acids. V was shortened by 4 bases and J by 3 bases, with 13 bases between the two germline ends. Germline V gives CDR1 LGHDT, CDR2 YNNKEL (reference sequence). CDR3 sequence (DNA): TGTGCCAGCAGCCCCCGGGACATGAACTACGAGCAGTACTTC. Protein sequence: CASSPRDMNYEQYF.